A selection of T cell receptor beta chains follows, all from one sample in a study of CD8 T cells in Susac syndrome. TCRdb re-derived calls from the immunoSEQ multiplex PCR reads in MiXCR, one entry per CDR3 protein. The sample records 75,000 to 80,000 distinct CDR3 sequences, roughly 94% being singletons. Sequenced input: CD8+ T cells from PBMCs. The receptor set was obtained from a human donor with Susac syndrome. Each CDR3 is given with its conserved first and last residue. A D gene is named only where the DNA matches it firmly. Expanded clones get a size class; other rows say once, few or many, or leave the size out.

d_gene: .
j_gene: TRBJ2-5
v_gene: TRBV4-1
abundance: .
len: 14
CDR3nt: TGCGCCAGCAGCCAAAGAGACGGCCAAGAGACCCAGTACTTC
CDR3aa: CASSQRDGQETQYF

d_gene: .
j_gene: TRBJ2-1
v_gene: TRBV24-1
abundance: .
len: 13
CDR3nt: TGTGCCACCAGTCATGAGACCAACAATGAGCAGTTCTTC
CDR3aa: CATSHETNNEQFF

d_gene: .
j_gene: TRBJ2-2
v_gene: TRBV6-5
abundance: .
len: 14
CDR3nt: TGTGCCGCCCAAGACGGAGCGAACACCGGGGAGCTGTTTTTT
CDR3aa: CAAQDGANTGELFF

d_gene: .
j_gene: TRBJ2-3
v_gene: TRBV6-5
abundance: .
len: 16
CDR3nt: TGTGCCAGCAGTTACTCGAAACGGGACAACACAGATACGCAGTATTTT
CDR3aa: CASSYSKRDNTDTQYF

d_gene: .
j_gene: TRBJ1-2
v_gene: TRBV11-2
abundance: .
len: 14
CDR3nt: TGTGCCAGCAGCTTAGGAGCAGGAGCCTATGGCTACACCTTC
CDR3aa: CASSLGAGAYGYTF

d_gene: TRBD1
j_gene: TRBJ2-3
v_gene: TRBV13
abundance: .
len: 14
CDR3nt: TGTGCCAGCAGCTTCAGGGGGCGCACAGATACGCAGTATTTT
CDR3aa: CASSFRGRTDTQYF

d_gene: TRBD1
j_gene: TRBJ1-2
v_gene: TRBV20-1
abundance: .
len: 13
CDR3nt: TGCAGTGCTAGAGACCGTGGGACAGGGGGCTACACCTTC
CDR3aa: CSARDRGTGGYTF

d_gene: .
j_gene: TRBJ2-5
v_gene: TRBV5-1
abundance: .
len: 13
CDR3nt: TGCGCCAGCAGTACGGGGGCAAGAGAGACCCAGTACTTC
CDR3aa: CASSTGARETQYF

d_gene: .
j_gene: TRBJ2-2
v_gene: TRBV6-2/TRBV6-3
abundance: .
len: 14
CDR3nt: TGTGCCAGCAGTCCAGGGTCTAACACCGGGGAGCTGTTTTTT
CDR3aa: CASSPGSNTGELFF

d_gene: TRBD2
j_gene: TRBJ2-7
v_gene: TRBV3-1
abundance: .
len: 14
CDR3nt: TGTGCCAGCAGCGCTGGGAGGGGCGGTTACGAGCAGTACTTC
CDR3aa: CASSAGRGGYEQYF

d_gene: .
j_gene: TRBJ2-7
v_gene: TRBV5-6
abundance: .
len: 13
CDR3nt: TGTGCCAGCAGCTTGGTTGAAGGTTACGAGCAGTACTTC
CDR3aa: CASSLVEGYEQYF

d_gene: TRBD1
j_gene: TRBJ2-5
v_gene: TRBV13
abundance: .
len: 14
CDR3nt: TGTGCCAGCAGCACTAGGACAGGCTGGGAGACCCAGTACTTC
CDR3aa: CASSTRTGWETQYF

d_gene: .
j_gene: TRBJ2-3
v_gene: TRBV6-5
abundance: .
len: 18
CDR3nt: TGTGCCAGCAGTTACGGTCCCTATTCGGGGGCAGGCACAGATACGCAGTATTTT
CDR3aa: CASSYGPYSGAGTDTQYF

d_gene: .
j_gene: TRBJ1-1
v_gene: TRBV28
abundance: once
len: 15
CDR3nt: TGTGCCAGCAGTTTGGCATTAGGGAACCCCAAGAGAGCTTTCTTT
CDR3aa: CASSLALGNPKRAFF

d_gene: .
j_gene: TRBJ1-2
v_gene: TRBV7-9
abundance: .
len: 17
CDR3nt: TGTGCCAGCAGCTCCCCTCACCGGGACCTGTACGACTATGGCTACACCTTC
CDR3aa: CASSSPHRDLYDYGYTF

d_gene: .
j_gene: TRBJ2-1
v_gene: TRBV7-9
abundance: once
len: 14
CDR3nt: TGTGCCAGCAGCTCTACCCTGGTCTACAATGAGCAGTTCTTC
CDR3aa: CASSSTLVYNEQFF

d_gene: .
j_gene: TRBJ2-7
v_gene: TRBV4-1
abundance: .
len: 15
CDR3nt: TGCGCCAGCAGCTCACCTACGGGACAAGACTACGAGCAGTACTTC
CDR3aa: CASSSPTGQDYEQYF

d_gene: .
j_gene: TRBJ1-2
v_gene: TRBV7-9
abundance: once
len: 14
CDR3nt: TGTGCCAGCAGCTTGTCCTTCGGGTCCCCTCACTACACCTTC
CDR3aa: CASSLSFGSPHYTF

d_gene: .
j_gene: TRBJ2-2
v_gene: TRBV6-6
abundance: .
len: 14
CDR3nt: TGTGCCAGCAGTTACGCCGGAGAAACTGGGGAGCTGTTTTTT
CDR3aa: CASSYAGETGELFF

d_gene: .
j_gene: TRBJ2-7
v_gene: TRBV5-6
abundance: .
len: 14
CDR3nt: TGTGCCAGCAGCCCAGGAAACTCGGCCTACGAGCAGTACTTC
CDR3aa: CASSPGNSAYEQYF

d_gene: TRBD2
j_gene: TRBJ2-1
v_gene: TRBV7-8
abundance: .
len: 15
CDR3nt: TGTGCCAGCAGCTTAGGTAGCGGGGGGGTCAATGAGCAGTTCTTC
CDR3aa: CASSLGSGGVNEQFF

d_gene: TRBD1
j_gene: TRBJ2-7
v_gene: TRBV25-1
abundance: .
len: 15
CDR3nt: TGTGCCAGCAGTGAATCCACAGGGGCCAAATACGAGCAGTACTTC
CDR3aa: CASSESTGAKYEQYF

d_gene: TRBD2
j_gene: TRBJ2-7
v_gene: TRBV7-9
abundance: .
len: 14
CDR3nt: TGTGCCAGCAGCCCGACTAGCGGGACCTACGAGCAGTACTTC
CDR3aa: CASSPTSGTYEQYF

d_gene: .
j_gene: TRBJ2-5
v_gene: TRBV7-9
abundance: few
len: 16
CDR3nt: TGTGCCAGCAGCTTTACGGTACGGCAGGTAAAAGAGACCCAGTACTTC
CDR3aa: CASSFTVRQVKETQYF

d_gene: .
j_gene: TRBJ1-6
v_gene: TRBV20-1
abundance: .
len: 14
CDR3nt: TGCAGTGCTAGAGGGAGGCAGGCCCGATCACCCCTCCACTTT
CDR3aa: CSARGRQARSPLHF

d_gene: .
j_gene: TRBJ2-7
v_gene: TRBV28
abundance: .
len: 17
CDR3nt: TGTGCCAGCAGTTTACTGGAGGAAGCCCGAGGGTCGTACGAGCAGTACTTC
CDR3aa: CASSLLEEARGSYEQYF

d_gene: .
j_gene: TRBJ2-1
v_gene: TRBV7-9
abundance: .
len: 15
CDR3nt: TGTGCCAGCAGCTACCTCGCTGACGGCGACAATGAGCAGTTCTTC
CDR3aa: CASSYLADGDNEQFF

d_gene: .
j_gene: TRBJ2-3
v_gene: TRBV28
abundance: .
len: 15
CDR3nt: TGTGCCAGCAGTTCAGACAGGACTAGCACAGATACGCAGTATTTT
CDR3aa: CASSSDRTSTDTQYF

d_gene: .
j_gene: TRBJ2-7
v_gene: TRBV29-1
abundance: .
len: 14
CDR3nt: TGCAGCGTGGAGGGGGTGAGAGTTCCCTACGAGCAGTACTTC
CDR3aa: CSVEGVRVPYEQYF

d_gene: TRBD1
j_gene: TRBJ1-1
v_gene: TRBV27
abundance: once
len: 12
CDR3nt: TGTGCCAGCAGCCTTGGGACAGGAAAAGCTTTCTTT
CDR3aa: CASSLGTGKAFF

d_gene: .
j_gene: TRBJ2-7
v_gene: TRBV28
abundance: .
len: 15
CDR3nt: TGTGCCAGCACCCGGACTAGGGACAGGTCCTACGAGCAGTACTTC
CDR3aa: CASTRTRDRSYEQYF

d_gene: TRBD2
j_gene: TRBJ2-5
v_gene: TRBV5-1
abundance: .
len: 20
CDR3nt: TGCGCCAGCAGCTTGCAAGGACTAGCGGGGGGTTCCCGGTACCAAGAGACCCAGTACTTC
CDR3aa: CASSLQGLAGGSRYQETQYF

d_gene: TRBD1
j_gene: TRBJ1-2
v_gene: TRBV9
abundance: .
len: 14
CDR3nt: TGTGCCAGCAGCTTAAGACAGGGGGCTGAGGGCTACACCTTC
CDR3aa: CASSLRQGAEGYTF

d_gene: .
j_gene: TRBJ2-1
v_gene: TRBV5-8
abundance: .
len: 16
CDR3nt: TGTGCCAGCAGCATCTTTGGCGGGGTCTCCTACAATGAGCAGTTCTTC
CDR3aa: CASSIFGGVSYNEQFF

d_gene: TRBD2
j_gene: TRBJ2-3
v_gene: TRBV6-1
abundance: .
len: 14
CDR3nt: TGTGCCAGCAGTGGACTAGCGGGGCCACGACCCCGGTATTTT
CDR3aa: CASSGLAGPRPRYF

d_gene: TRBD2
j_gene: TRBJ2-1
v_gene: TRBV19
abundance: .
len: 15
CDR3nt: TGTGCCAGTAGTATACGGGCGGGGGGACACAATGAGCAGTTCTTC
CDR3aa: CASSIRAGGHNEQFF

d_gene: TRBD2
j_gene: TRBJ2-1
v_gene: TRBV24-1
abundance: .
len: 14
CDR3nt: TGTGCCACCAGTGACCGACTAGCCCCGAATGAGCAGTTCTTC
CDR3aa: CATSDRLAPNEQFF